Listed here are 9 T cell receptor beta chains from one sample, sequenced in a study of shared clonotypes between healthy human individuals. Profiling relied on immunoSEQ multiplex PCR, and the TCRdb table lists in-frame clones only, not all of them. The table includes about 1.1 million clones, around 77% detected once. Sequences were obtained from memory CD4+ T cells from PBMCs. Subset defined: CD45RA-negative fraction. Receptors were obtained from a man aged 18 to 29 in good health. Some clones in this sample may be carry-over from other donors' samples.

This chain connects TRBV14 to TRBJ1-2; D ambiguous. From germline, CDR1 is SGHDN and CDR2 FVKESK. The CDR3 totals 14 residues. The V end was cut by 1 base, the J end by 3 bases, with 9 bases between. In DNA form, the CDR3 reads TGTGCCAGCAGCCAAGGGTCCGGGGACTATGGCTACACCTTC. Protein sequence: CASSQGSGDYGYTF.

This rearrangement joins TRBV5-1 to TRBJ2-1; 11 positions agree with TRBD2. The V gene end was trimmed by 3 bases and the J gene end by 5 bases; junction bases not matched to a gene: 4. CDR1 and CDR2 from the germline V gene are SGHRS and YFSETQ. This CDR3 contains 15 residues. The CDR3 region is CASSWGLADHNEQFF. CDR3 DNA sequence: TGCGCCAGCAGCTGGGGACTAGCGGATCACAATGAGCAGTTCTTC.

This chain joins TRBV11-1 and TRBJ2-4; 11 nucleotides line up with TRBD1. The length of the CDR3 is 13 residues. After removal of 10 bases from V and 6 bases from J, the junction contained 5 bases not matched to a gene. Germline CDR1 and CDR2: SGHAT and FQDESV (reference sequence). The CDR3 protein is CATGQGAGNIQYF. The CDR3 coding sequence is TGTGCCACCGGACAGGGGGCGGGAAACATTCAGTACTTC.

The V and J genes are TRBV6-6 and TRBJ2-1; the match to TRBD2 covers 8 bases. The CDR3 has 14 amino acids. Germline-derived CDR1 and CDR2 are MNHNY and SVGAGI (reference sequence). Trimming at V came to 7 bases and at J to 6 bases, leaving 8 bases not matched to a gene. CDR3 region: CASTLSGSGNEQFF. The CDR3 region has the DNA TGTGCCAGCACCTTGAGCGGGAGTGGCAATGAGCAGTTCTTC.

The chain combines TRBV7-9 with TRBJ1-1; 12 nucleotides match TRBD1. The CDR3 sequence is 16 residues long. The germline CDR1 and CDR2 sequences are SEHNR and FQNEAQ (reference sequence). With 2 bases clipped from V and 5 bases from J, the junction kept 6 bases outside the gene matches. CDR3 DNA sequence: TGTGCCAGCAGCTTACTTAGGGACAGGGGGCGAACTGAAGCTTTCTTT. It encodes CASSLLRDRGRTEAFF.

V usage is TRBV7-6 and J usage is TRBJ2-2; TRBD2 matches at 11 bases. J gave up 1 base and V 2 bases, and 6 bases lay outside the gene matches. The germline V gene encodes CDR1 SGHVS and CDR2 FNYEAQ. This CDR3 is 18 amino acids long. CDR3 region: CASSLRLAGGKNTGELFF. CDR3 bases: TGTGCCAGCAGCTTAAGGCTAGCGGGAGGAAAGAACACCGGGGAGCTGTTTTTT.

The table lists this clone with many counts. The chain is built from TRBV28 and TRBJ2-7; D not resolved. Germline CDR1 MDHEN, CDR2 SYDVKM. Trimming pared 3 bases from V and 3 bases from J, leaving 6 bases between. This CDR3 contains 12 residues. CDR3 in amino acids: CASSFQNYEQYF. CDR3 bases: TGTGCCAGCAGTTTCCAGAACTACGAGCAGTACTTC.

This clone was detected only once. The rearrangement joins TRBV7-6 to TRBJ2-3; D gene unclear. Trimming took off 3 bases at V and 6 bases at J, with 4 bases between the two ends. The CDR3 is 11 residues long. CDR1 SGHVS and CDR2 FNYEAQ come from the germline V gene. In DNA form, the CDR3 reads TGTGCCAGCAGCTTGACGGATACGCAGTATTTT. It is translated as CASSLTDTQYF.

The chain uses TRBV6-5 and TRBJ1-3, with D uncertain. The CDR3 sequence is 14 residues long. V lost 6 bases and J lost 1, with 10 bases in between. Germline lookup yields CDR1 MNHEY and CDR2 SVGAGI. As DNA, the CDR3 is TGTGCCAGCAGCCGGGTTAAGTCTGGAAACACCATATATTTT. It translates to CASSRVKSGNTIYF.